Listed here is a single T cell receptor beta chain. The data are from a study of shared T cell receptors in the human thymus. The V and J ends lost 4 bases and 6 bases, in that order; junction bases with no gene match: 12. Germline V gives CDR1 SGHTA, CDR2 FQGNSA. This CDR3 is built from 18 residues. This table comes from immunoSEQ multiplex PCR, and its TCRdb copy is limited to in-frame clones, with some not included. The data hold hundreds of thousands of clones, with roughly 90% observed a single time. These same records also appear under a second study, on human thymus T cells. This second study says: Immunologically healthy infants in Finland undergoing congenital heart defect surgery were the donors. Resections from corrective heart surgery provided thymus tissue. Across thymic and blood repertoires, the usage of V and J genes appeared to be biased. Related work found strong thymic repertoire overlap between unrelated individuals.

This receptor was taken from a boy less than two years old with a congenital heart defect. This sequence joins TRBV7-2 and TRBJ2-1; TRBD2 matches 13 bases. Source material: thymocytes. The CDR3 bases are TGTGCCAGCAGCTCGCTCTCGGAAACTAGCGGGAGGGCCAATGAGCAGTTCTTC. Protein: CASSSLSETSGRANEQFF.